Below are 4 T cell receptor beta chains sequenced from a single sample in a study of blood T cell repertoires in COVID-19. Some clones are missing from TCRdb's copy, which holds only in-frame ones; the method was immunoSEQ multiplex PCR. Of over 75,000 clones listed, roughly 84% are singletons. Sequenced sample: peripheral blood. These receptors all stem from an elderly woman with active or convalescent COVID-19.

This clone came up once. The V and J genes are TRBV16 and TRBJ1-2, with TRBD1 matching over 7 bases. The length of the CDR3 is 14 residues. Germline CDR1 KGHSY, CDR2 FQNENV. Germline trimming cut 4 bases from V and 8 bases from J; bases unmatched to any gene: 10. CDR3 protein: CASSPYRGLKGYTF. The CDR3 region has the DNA TGTGCCAGCAGCCCGTACAGGGGACTGAAAGGCTACACCTTC.

This clone was recorded a few times. V and J are TRBV5-6 and TRBJ2-1, with a possible D match to TRBD2 (5 bases). V was pared by 4 bases and J by 8 bases, with 22 bases between. Per germline, CDR1 SGHDT and CDR2 YYEEEE. This CDR3 contains 16 residues. CDR3 in DNA: TGTGCCAGCAGCGATCAAAGTGGACGGGATCCGGATGAGCAGTTCTTC. Its translation is CASSDQSGRDPDEQFF.

The chain uses TRBV9 and TRBJ1-5; D gene uncertain. Germline V lookup: CDR1 SGDLS, CDR2 YYNGEE. CDR3 length equals 15 residues. V lost 0 bases and J lost 2, with 9 bases in between. The CDR3 spells CASSVDGQRNQPQHF. DNA for the CDR3: TGTGCCAGCAGCGTAGATGGGCAGCGCAATCAGCCCCAGCATTTT.

The chain employs TRBV28 and TRBJ1-4, with D hard to call. CDR1 and CDR2 (germline): MDHEN, SYDVKM. The CDR3 spans 14 residues. Trimming pared 1 base from V and 8 bases from J, leaving 11 bases between. The CDR3 protein is CASSLYPGREKLFF. CDR3 nucleotide sequence: TGTGCCAGCAGTTTATACCCGGGGAGGGAAAAACTGTTTTTT. Full variable domain (missing parts from reference TRBV28 and TRBJ1-4): DVKVTQSSRYLVKRTGEKVFLECVQDMDHENMFWYRQDPGLGLRLIYFSYDVKMKEKGDIPEGYSVSREKKERFSLILESASTNQTSMYLCASSLYPGREKLFFGSGTQLSVL.